Listed here are 5 T cell receptor beta chains from one sample, sequenced in a study of T cell clonotyping in hematopoietic cell transplantation. The sample's time point: recipient sample about 28 days before transplant, after cytoreduction. The method was immunoSEQ multiplex PCR; TCRdb's version includes in-frame clones alone and lacks a portion of them. Of around 80,000 clones in the sample, 90% to 96% were seen once. Sequencing was performed on peripheral blood mononuclear cells, taken before stem cell transplant. The receptors originated from a woman between 45 and 60 years old with acute myeloid leukemia. Some clones in this sample may be carry-over from other donors' samples.

The V call is TRBV30, the J call TRBJ1-1; D gene unclear. The CDR3 contains 16 residues. Deletions cut 6 bases from V and 0 bases from J, with 20 bases between. Germline V lookup: CDR1 GTSNPN, CDR2 SVGIG (reference sequence). The CDR3 is CACGGGRRNMNTEAFF. The CDR3 DNA reads as TGTGCCTGCGGTGGCGGACGCCGAAACATGAACACTGAAGCTTTCTTT.

The chain carries TRBV5-6 and TRBJ1-1; perhaps TRBD1 as D (6 bases). V was clipped by 4 bases and J by 3 bases, with 13 bases between them. This CDR3 contains 14 residues. Germline V CDR1 and CDR2: SGHDT, YYEEEE. The CDR3 region is CASSQGTGYTEAFF. The CDR3 DNA follows: TGTGCCAGCAGCCAAGGAACAGGGTACACTGAAGCTTTCTTT.

The genes are TRBV30 and TRBJ2-2; TRBD1 matches at 7 bases. CDR1 and CDR2 (germline): GTSNPN, SVGIG (reference sequence). CDR3 length: 16 amino acids. V shed 4 bases and J 3 bases; nucleotides not matched to a gene: 11. The CDR3, as DNA: TGTGCCTGGACCCGGACAGGCTGGATGGACACCGGGGAGCTGTTTTTT. Translating gives CAWTRTGWMDTGELFF.

The chain recombines TRBV7-9 with TRBJ1-1, with D possibly matching TRBD1 (5 bases). Germline-derived CDR1 and CDR2 are SEHNR and FQNEAQ (reference sequence). The CDR3 runs 13 residues. Trimming took 6 bases from V and 4 from J, leaving 12 bases between them. CDR3 sequence reads: CASRLPQGTEAFF. CDR3 DNA: TGTGCCAGCAGGCTCCCCCAGGGCACTGAAGCTTTCTTT.

The genes are TRBV5-8 and TRBJ1-6, with D possibly matching TRBD1 (5 bases). Trimming removed 2 bases from V and 7 bases from J, with 10 bases in between. The CDR3 is made up of 14 amino acids. The germline V gene encodes CDR1 SGHTS and CDR2 YDEGEE. CDR3 sequence (DNA): TGTGCCAGCAGCTTAAGGGACCGGAATTCACCCCTCCACTTT. It specifies CASSLRDRNSPLHF.